This TCR beta chain was recorded in a study of cytomegalovirus exposure and HLA in healthy donors. This CDR3 region has 15 residues. The germline V gene has CDR1 KGHSH and CDR2 LQKENI. The V end lost 1 base, the J end lost 2 bases, and 12 bases lay between the germline ends. The donors were part of the 120-subject validation cohort, which stood apart from the 666-subject first cohort. Some clones are missing from TCRdb's copy, which holds only in-frame ones; the method was immunoSEQ multiplex PCR. The sample yields about 200,000 clones, around four fifths seen once. The clonotype was recovered from a young woman in good health and CMV-seronegative. Sequencing input: PBMCs. This chain uses TRBV18 with TRBJ2-7; D tentatively fits TRBD1 or TRBD2 (5 bases each). Here the CDR3 reads CASSPLPGPAYEQYF. CDR3 in DNA: TGTGCCAGCTCACCACTTCCGGGGCCAGCCTACGAGCAGTACTTC. Combining the CDR3 with reference TRBV18 and TRBJ2-7 gives the whole variable domain NAGVMQNPRHLVRRRGQEARLRCSPMKGHSHVYWYRQLPEEGLKFMVYLQKENIIDESGMPKERFSAEFPKEGPSILRIQQVVRGDSAAYFCASSPLPGPAYEQYFGPGTRLTVT.